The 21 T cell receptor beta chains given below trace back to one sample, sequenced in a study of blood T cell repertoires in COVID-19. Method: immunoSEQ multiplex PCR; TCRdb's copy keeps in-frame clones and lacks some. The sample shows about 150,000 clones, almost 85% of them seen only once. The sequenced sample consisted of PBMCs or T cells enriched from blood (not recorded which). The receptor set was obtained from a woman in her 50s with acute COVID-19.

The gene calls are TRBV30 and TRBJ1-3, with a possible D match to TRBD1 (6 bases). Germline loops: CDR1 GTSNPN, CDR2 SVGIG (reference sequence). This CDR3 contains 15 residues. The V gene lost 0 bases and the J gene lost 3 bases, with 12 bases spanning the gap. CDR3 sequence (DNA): TGTGCCTGGAGTGTAGTGGGGGCGGTTGGAAACACCATATATTTT. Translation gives CAWSVVGAVGNTIYF.

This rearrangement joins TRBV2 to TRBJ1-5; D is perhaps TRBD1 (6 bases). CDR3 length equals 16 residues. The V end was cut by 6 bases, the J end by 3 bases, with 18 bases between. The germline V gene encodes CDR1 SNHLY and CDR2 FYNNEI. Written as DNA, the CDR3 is TGTGCCAGCAGAGCGGGACACCGGATCCCCAATCAGCCCCAGCATTTT. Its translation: CASRAGHRIPNQPQHF.

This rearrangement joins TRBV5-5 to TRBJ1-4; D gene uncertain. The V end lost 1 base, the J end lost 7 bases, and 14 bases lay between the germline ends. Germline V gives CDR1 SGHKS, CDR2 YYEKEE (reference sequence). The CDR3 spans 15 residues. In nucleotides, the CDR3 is TGTGCCAGCAGCTTGCAGTCTGGCGGAGTTGAAAAACTGTTTTTT. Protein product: CASSLQSGGVEKLFF.

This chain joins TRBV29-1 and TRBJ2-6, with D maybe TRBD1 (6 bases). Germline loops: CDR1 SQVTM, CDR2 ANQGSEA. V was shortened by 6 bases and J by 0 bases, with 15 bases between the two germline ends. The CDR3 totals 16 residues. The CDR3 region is CSVARDTDSGANVLTF. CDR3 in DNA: TGCAGCGTCGCCCGGGACACCGACTCTGGGGCCAACGTCCTGACTTTC.

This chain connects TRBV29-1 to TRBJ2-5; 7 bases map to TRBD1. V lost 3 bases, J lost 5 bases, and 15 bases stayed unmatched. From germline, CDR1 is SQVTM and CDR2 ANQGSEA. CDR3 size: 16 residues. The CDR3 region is CSVDVSGQASWETQYF. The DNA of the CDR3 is TGCAGCGTTGACGTGTCAGGACAGGCAAGTTGGGAGACCCAGTACTTC.

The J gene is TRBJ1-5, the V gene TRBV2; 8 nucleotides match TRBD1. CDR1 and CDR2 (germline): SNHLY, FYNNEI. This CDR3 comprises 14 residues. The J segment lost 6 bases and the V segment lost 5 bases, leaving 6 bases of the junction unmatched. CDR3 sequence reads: CASSSGGAGQPQHF. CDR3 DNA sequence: TGTGCCAGCAGTTCAGGGGGCGCCGGTCAGCCCCAGCATTTT.

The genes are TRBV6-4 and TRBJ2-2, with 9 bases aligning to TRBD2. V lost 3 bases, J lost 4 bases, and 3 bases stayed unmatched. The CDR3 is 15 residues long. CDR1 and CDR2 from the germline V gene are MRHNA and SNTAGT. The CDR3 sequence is CASSEISGSTGELFF. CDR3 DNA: TGTGCCAGCAGTGAAATTAGCGGGAGCACCGGGGAGCTGTTTTTT.

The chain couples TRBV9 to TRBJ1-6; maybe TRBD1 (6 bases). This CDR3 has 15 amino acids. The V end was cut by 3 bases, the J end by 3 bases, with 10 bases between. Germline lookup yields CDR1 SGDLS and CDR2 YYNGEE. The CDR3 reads CASSAEGDYNSPLHF. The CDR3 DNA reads TGTGCCAGCAGCGCCGAGGGGGACTATAATTCACCCCTCCACTTT.

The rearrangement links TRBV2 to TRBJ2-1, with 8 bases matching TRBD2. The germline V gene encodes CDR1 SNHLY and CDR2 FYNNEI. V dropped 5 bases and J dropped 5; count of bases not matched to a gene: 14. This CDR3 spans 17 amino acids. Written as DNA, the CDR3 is TGTGCCAGCAGTCACCCGGGAGGGTCGGGGCCCGACAATGAGCAGTTCTTC. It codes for CASSHPGGSGPDNEQFF.

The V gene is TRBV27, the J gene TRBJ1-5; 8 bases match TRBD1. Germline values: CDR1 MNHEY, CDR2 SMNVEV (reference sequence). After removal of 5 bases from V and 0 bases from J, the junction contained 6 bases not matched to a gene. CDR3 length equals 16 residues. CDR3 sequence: CASSPTGGASNQPQHF. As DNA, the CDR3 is TGTGCCAGCAGTCCTACAGGGGGGGCTAGCAATCAGCCCCAGCATTTT.

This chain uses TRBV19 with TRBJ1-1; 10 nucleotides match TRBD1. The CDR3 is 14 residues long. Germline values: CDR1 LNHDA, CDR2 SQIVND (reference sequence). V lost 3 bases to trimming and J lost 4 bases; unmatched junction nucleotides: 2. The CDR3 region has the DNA TGTGCCAGTAGTATGGGACAGGGGCCCACTGAAGCTTTCTTT. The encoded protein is CASSMGQGPTEAFF.

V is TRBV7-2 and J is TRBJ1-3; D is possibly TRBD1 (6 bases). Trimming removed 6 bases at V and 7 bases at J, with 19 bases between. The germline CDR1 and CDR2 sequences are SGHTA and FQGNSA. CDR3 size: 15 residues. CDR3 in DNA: TGTGCCAGCAGTCCAGACAGGACAAGAGCGAACACCATATATTTT. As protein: CASSPDRTRANTIYF.

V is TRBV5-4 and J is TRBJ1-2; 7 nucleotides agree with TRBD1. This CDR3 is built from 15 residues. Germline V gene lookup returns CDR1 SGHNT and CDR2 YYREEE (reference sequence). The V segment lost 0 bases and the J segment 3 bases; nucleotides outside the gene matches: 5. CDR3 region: CASSLAKGADYGYTF. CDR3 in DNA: TGTGCCAGCAGCTTGGCGAAGGGGGCCGACTATGGCTACACCTTC.

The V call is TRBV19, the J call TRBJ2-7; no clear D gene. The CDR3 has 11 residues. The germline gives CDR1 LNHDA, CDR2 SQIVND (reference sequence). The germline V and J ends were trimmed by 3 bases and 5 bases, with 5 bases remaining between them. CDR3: CASSIYDEQYF. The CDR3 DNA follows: TGTGCCAGTAGTATCTACGACGAGCAGTACTTC. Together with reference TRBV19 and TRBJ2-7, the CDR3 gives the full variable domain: DGGITQSPKYLFRKEGQNVTLSCEQNLNHDAMYWYRQDPGQGLRLIYYSQIVNDFQKGDIAEGYSVSREKKESFPLTVTSAQKNPTAFYLCASSIYDEQYFGPGTRLTVT.

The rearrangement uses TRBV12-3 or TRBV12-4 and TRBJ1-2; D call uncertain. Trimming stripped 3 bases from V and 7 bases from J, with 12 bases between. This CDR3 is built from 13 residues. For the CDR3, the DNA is TGTGCCAGCAGTTTCGGAGGGCACGGTGGCTACACCTTC. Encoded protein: CASSFGGHGGYTF.

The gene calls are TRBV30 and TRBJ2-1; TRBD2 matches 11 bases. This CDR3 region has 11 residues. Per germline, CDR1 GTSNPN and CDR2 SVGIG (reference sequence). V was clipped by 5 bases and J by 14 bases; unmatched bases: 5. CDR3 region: CAWRPGLAEFF. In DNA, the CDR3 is TGTGCCTGGCGACCGGGACTAGCGGAGTTCTTC.

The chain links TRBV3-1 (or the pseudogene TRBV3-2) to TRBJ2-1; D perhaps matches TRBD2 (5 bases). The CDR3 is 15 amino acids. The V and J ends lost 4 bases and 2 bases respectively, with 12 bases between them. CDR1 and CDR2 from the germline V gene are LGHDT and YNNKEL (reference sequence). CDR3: CASSRDTGTYNEQFF. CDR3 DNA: TGTGCCAGCAGCCGAGATACGGGGACCTACAATGAGCAGTTCTTC.

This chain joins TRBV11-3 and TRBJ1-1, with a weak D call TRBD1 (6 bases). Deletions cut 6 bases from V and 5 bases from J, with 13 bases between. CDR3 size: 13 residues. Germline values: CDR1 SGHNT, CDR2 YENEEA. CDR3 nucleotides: TGTGCCAGCAGAGGGGGGGGTCGGACTGAAGCTTTCTTT. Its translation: CASRGGGRTEAFF. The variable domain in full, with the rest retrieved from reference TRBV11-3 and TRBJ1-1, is EAGVVQSPRYKIIEKKQPVAFWCNPISGHNTLYWYLQNLGQGPELLIRYENEEAVDDSQLPKDRFSAERLKGVDSTLKIQPAELGDSAVYLCASRGGGRTEAFFGQGTRLTVV.

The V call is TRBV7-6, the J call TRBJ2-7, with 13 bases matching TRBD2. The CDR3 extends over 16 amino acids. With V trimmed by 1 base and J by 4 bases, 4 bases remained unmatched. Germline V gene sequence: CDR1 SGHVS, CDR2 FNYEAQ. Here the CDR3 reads CASSLGLAGGQYEQYF. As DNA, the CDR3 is TGTGCCAGCAGCTTAGGACTAGCGGGGGGTCAGTACGAGCAGTACTTC.

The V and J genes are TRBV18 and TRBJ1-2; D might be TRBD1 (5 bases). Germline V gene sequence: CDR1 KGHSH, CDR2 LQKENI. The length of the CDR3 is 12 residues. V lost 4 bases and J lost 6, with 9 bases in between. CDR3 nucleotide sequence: TGTGCCAGCTCACTTAGGGGCCATGGCTACACCTTC. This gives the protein CASSLRGHGYTF.

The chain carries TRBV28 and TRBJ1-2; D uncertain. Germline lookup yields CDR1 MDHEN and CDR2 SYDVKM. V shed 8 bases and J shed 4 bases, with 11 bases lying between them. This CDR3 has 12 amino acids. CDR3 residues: CASGTRVYGYTF. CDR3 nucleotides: TGTGCCAGCGGTACCCGCGTCTATGGCTACACCTTC.